A single sample gave rise to the 32 T cell receptor beta chains below, sequenced in a study of CD4 T cells in relation to SARS-CoV-2 and coronaviruses. Sequencing was performed with immunoSEQ multiplex PCR; in TCRdb, only in-frame clones are kept and a portion is missing. The sample includes some 65,000 clones, around 87% of them seen just once. Before the COVID-19 pandemic, during about 2011-2018, CD4+ T cells were taken from unexposed donors. The specimen was memory CD4+ T cells from PBMCs. Receptors were obtained from a human donor in good health.

This chain joins TRBV6-4 and TRBJ2-3, with TRBD1 matching 9 bases. In germline, CDR1 is MRHNA, CDR2 SNTAGT. V lost 6 bases, J lost 3 bases, and 7 bases stayed unmatched. The CDR3 has 15 amino acids. The chain's CDR3 is CASRRGTGPTDTQYF. As DNA, the CDR3 is TGTGCCAGCAGGAGGGGGACAGGGCCGACAGATACGCAGTATTTT.

The rearrangement uses TRBV28 and TRBJ2-7; D possibly corresponds to TRBD1 (5 bases). The CDR3 runs to 12 residues. Germline assignment: CDR1 MDHEN and CDR2 SYDVKM. V lost 5 bases, J lost 4 bases, and 9 bases lay in between. The CDR3 protein is CASSHQGYEQYF. The CDR3 DNA sequence: TGTGCCAGCAGTCATCAGGGTTACGAGCAGTACTTC.

V and J are TRBV4-2 and TRBJ1-4; no reliable D call. This CDR3 is 13 amino acids long. Germline CDR1 LGHNA, CDR2 YNFKEQ. V was shortened by 0 bases and J by 9 bases, with 8 bases between the two germline ends. DNA for the CDR3: TGTGCCAGCAGCCAAGATATGGCTCAAAAACTGTTTTTT. It encodes CASSQDMAQKLFF.

The chain joins TRBV6-5 to TRBJ1-1, with TRBD1 matching 9 bases. Germline V gene sequence: CDR1 MNHEY, CDR2 SVGAGI. The CDR3 contains 15 residues. V shed 4 bases and J 2 bases; nucleotides not matched to a gene: 5. The CDR3 here is CASSSTGQGNTEAFF. The DNA of the CDR3 is TGTGCCAGCAGTTCCACGGGACAGGGCAACACTGAAGCTTTCTTT.

The gene calls are TRBV18 and TRBJ2-1, with D hard to call. Per germline, CDR1 KGHSH and CDR2 LQKENI. The CDR3 is made up of 14 amino acids. With 2 bases removed from V and 5 bases from J, the gap between germline ends came to 10 bases. The CDR3 coding sequence is TGTGCCAGCTCACCATCACGGAGACACAATGAGCAGTTCTTC. It is translated as CASSPSRRHNEQFF.

This chain joins TRBV3-1 (or the pseudogene TRBV3-2) and TRBJ1-2; 11 bases agree with TRBD1. V lost 6 bases, J lost 1 base, and 10 bases stayed unmatched. Per germline, CDR1 LGHDT and CDR2 YNNKEL (reference sequence). This CDR3 has 17 residues. The CDR3 coding sequence is TGTGCCAGCAGACGAGGACAGGGGGCCGGAGGTAACTATGGCTACACCTTC. Its translation: CASRRGQGAGGNYGYTF.

This chain links TRBV5-6 with TRBJ2-5; 9 bases map to TRBD1. Germline lookup yields CDR1 SGHDT and CDR2 YYEEEE. V shed 4 bases and J 2 bases; nucleotides not matched to a gene: 6. CDR3 size: 15 residues. The CDR3 reads CASSPGQGKQETQYF. DNA for the CDR3: TGTGCCAGCAGCCCCGGACAGGGGAAACAAGAGACCCAGTACTTC.

V and J are TRBV2 and TRBJ2-7; TRBD2 matches at 7 bases. Germline values: CDR1 SNHLY, CDR2 FYNNEI. CDR3 size: 16 residues. The V gene end was trimmed by 7 bases and the J gene end by 3 bases; junction bases not matched to a gene: 15. CDR3 nucleotides: TGTGCCAGCAAAACTTACCCCCCCGGGAGGATCTACGAGCAGTACTTC. It is translated as CASKTYPPGRIYEQYF.

The V gene is TRBV5-5, the J gene TRBJ1-2; 7 nucleotides agree with TRBD1. With 4 bases clipped from V and 3 bases from J, the junction kept 6 bases outside the gene matches. The germline V gene encodes CDR1 SGHKS and CDR2 YYEKEE (reference sequence). The CDR3 covers 14 residues. CDR3 in amino acids: CASSQGQAHYGYTF. The CDR3, as DNA: TGTGCCAGCAGCCAAGGACAGGCGCACTATGGCTACACCTTC.

The count of this clone is one. The chain carries TRBV6-2 or TRBV6-3 and TRBJ2-1, with D possibly TRBD2 on 5 matching bases. The V and J ends lost 4 bases and 7 bases respectively, with 11 bases between them. Germline V gene lookup returns CDR1 MNHEY and CDR2 SVGEGT. The CDR3 runs 13 residues. The chain's CDR3 is CASSWAGSNEQFF. CDR3 sequence (DNA): TGTGCCAGCAGTTGGGCGGGTAGTAATGAGCAGTTCTTC.

The rearrangement links TRBV2 to TRBJ2-1, with 11 bases matching TRBD2. This CDR3 has 13 amino acids. V lost 4 bases to trimming and J lost 10 bases; unmatched junction nucleotides: 3. In germline, CDR1 is SNHLY, CDR2 FYNNEI. CDR3 in amino acids: CASSASGGSEQFF. In DNA form, the CDR3 reads TGTGCCAGCAGTGCTAGCGGGGGGAGCGAGCAGTTCTTC.

The chain is built from TRBV7-9 and TRBJ1-2; D remains ambiguous. This CDR3 contains 13 residues. The V gene's germline CDR1 is SEHNR and CDR2 FQNEAQ (reference sequence). V was pared by 2 bases and J by 1 base, with 5 bases between. The CDR3 spells CASSLSNNYGYTF. CDR3 nucleotides: TGTGCCAGCAGCTTATCCAATAACTATGGCTACACCTTC.

There are a few counts of this clone. The V call is TRBV10-3, the J call TRBJ2-1; D is perhaps TRBD2 (6 bases). Trimming took off 0 bases at V and 6 bases at J, with 9 bases between the two ends. CDR3 length: 14 amino acids. Per the germline V gene, CDR1 is ENHRY and CDR2 is SYGVKD. The CDR3 DNA reads as TGTGCCATCAGTGAGTCGACTAGGTTCAATGAGCAGTTCTTC. Translation gives CAISESTRFNEQFF.

The V and J genes are TRBV5-1 and TRBJ1-1; possible D gene TRBD1, 6 bases. The CDR3 is 14 amino acids. The ends were cut back, 1 base at V and 11 bases at J, with 18 bases in the middle. Germline loops: CDR1 SGHRS, CDR2 YFSETQ. CDR3 DNA sequence: TGCGCCAGCAGCTTGTTCGCAGGGGCGACCAGCGCTTTCTTT. Translation gives CASSLFAGATSAFF.

The chain uses TRBV5-4 and TRBJ1-1; D is possibly TRBD1 (5 bases). Germline V gene sequence: CDR1 SGHNT, CDR2 YYREEE (reference sequence). This CDR3 has 18 residues. V lost 4 bases, J lost 1 base, and 23 bases lay in between. CDR3 in amino acids: CASSGGPALGTGNTEAFF. The CDR3 region has the DNA TGTGCCAGCAGCGGGGGACCCGCACTGGGAACCGGGAACACTGAAGCTTTCTTT.

Here the CDR3 DNA reads TGTGCCTGGAGTGTGTATAGGGGTCGGCAGGGGTTCTACAATGAGCAGTTCTTC. Its translation: CAWSVYRGRQGFYNEQFF. The chain recombines TRBV30 with TRBJ2-1; the D gene is possibly TRBD1 (6 bases). Germline V gives CDR1 GTSNPN, CDR2 SVGIG (reference sequence). The CDR3 loop spans 18 amino acids. V shed 0 bases and J shed 3 bases, with 21 bases lying between them. Drawing the rest from reference TRBV30 and TRBJ2-1, the complete variable domain is SQTIHQWPATLVQPVGSPLSLECTVEGTSNPNLYWYRQAAGRGLQLLFYSVGIGQISSEVPQNLSASRPQDRQFILSSKKLLLSDSGFYLCAWSVYRGRQGFYNEQFFGPGTRLTVL.

This chain connects TRBV7-8 to TRBJ1-2; D may be TRBD1 (6 bases). Per the germline V gene, CDR1 is SGHVS and CDR2 is FQNEAQ. The CDR3 covers 14 residues. V lost 2 bases and J lost 4, with 11 bases in between. The CDR3 loop reads CASSLNRVGYGYTF. The CDR3 DNA sequence: TGTGCCAGCAGCTTAAACAGGGTGGGCTATGGCTACACCTTC.

This chain uses TRBV6-6 with TRBJ2-7; D is unresolved. The CDR3 runs 15 residues. Germline V CDR1 and CDR2: MNHNY, SVGAGI (reference sequence). V was clipped by 4 bases and J by 2 bases, with 15 bases between them. This CDR3 reads CASSSSWATTYEQYF. CDR3 nucleotide sequence: TGTGCCAGCAGTTCGAGTTGGGCTACGACCTACGAGCAGTACTTC.

The J gene is TRBJ1-1, the V gene TRBV5-1; D remains ambiguous. V gave up 0 bases and J gave up 4 bases, with 16 bases separating them. The CDR3 is 16 amino acids. In germline, CDR1 is SGHRS, CDR2 YFSETQ. The CDR3 here is CASSLENVLVGTEAFF. The CDR3 DNA is TGCGCCAGCAGCTTGGAAAATGTCCTCGTCGGCACTGAAGCTTTCTTT. The whole variable domain, filled in from reference TRBV5-1 and TRBJ1-1, reads KAGVTQTPRYLIKTRGQQVTLSCSPISGHRSVSWYQQTPGQGLQFLFEYFSETQRNKGNFPGRFSGRQFSNSRSEMNVSTLELGDSALYLCASSLENVLVGTEAFFGQGTRLTVV.

The rearrangement uses TRBV11-3 and TRBJ2-1; 7 bases are a match to TRBD2. The V gene end was trimmed by 5 bases and the J gene end by 2 bases; junction bases not matched to a gene: 3. The CDR3 spans 14 residues. CDR1 and CDR2 (germline): SGHNT, YENEEA. This CDR3 reads CASSIRGAYNEQFF. The CDR3 bases are TGTGCCAGCAGCATACGGGGGGCCTACAATGAGCAGTTCTTC. The variable domain in full, with the rest retrieved from reference TRBV11-3 and TRBJ2-1, is EAGVVQSPRYKIIEKKQPVAFWCNPISGHNTLYWYLQNLGQGPELLIRYENEEAVDDSQLPKDRFSAERLKGVDSTLKIQPAELGDSAVYLCASSIRGAYNEQFFGPGTRLTVL.

The rearrangement joins TRBV7-9 to TRBJ1-3; a weak D match, TRBD1 (5 bases). Germline V gene lookup returns CDR1 SEHNR and CDR2 FQNEAQ (reference sequence). There are 14 residues in the CDR3. Between the trimmed V and J ends, which lost 11 bases and 0 bases, there was a span of 14 bases. The CDR3 reads CAHRGGPSGNTIYF. DNA for the CDR3: TGTGCCCACCGGGGGGGACCCTCTGGAAACACCATATATTTT.

The V and J genes are TRBV5-1 and TRBJ2-4, with D possibly TRBD2 on 6 matching bases. This CDR3 comprises 15 residues. Germline CDR1 SGHRS, CDR2 YFSETQ. The ends were cut back, 4 bases at V and 3 bases at J, with 14 bases in the middle. DNA of the CDR3: TGCGCCAGCAGCAGGGACCCGCGGGGCAAAAACATTCAGTACTTC. Protein sequence: CASSRDPRGKNIQYF.

The V call is TRBV24-1, the J call TRBJ1-2; D perhaps matches TRBD1 (5 bases). CDR3 length equals 11 residues. V dropped 5 bases and J dropped 8 bases, with 8 bases sitting between them. Germline lookup yields CDR1 KGHDR and CDR2 SFDVKD. The CDR3 sequence is CATSAGDGYTF. The CDR3 region has the DNA TGTGCCACCAGTGCGGGGGACGGCTACACCTTC.

V and J are TRBV11-2 and TRBJ1-4; the match to TRBD1 covers 7 bases. J was trimmed by 7 bases and V by 5 bases; bases with no gene match: 7. The CDR3 consists of 14 residues. Germline V gene lookup returns CDR1 SGHAT and CDR2 FQNNGV. CDR3 DNA: TGTGCCAGCAGCCCAGTCAGGGGGGCTGAAAAACTGTTTTTT. Translated: CASSPVRGAEKLFF. Looking up the rest from reference TRBV11-2 and TRBJ1-4 gives the full variable domain: EAGVAQSPRYKIIEKRQSVAFWCNPISGHATLYWYQQILGQGPKLLIQFQNNGVVDDSQLPKDRFSAERLKGVDSTLKIQPAKLEDSAVYLCASSPVRGAEKLFFGSGTQLSVL.

This chain joins TRBV7-2 and TRBJ1-6; 8 bases map to TRBD1. V lost 6 bases, J lost 10 bases, and 8 bases stayed unmatched. This CDR3 spans 14 amino acids. The germline gives CDR1 SGHTA, CDR2 FQGNSA. The CDR3 DNA follows: TGTGCCAGCAGACAGGACAGGGAAGAATCACCCCTCCACTTT. Its translation is CASRQDREESPLHF.

CDR3 residues: CASSPRAGQLYGYTF. In DNA, the CDR3 is TGTGCCAGCTCACCGAGGGCGGGACAGCTTTATGGCTACACCTTC. The rearrangement joins TRBV18 to TRBJ1-2; 7 bases are a match to TRBD1. The germline V gene has CDR1 KGHSH and CDR2 LQKENI. The CDR3 is 15 amino acids. V shed 3 bases and J 5 bases; nucleotides not matched to a gene: 9.

This chain connects TRBV19 to TRBJ2-6, with no clear D. Germline assignment: CDR1 LNHDA and CDR2 SQIVND (reference sequence). V was clipped by 4 bases and J by 6 bases, with 16 bases between them. The CDR3 consists of 16 residues. CDR3 sequence (DNA): TGTGCCAGTAGTAGAATAAGATCGGAAATGGCCAACGTCCTGACTTTC. Its translation is CASSRIRSEMANVLTF.

The V and J genes are TRBV2 and TRBJ2-5; no reliable D call. In germline, CDR1 is SNHLY, CDR2 FYNNEI. The CDR3 consists of 13 residues. Trimming cost V 4 bases and J 2 bases, with 8 bases left between them. This chain's CDR3 is CASSVRQQETQYF. CDR3 DNA sequence: TGTGCCAGCAGTGTGAGGCAGCAAGAGACCCAGTACTTC.

The chain employs TRBV5-1 and TRBJ2-5, with D tentatively TRBD2 (7 bases). The CDR3 length is 14 residues. Per germline, CDR1 SGHRS and CDR2 YFSETQ. The V end lost 1 base, the J end lost 5 bases, and 12 bases lay between the germline ends. DNA of the CDR3: TGCGCCAGCAGCTTGTCGGGGGGCGAGGAGACCCAGTACTTC. Protein product: CASSLSGGEETQYF.

The J gene is TRBJ1-1, the V gene TRBV6-6; D remains unclear. Trimming removed 7 bases at V and 5 bases at J, with 17 bases between. This CDR3 is 14 amino acids long. From germline, CDR1 is MNHNY and CDR2 SVGAGI (reference sequence). The CDR3 sequence is CASNIIATGTEAFF. Written as DNA, the CDR3 is TGTGCCAGCAATATCATCGCGACCGGAACTGAAGCTTTCTTT.

This clone was detected only a few times. This sequence joins TRBV5-1 and TRBJ1-5; no firm D call. V shed 0 bases and J shed 5 bases, with 6 bases lying between them. The V gene's germline CDR1 is SGHRS and CDR2 YFSETQ. The CDR3 is made up of 13 amino acids. The CDR3 loop is CASSLDRDQPQHF. The CDR3 DNA is TGCGCCAGCAGCTTGGATCGCGATCAGCCCCAGCATTTT.

V usage is TRBV30 and J usage is TRBJ1-4, with unresolved D. Germline CDR1 reads GTSNPN; CDR2 reads SVGIG (reference sequence). This CDR3 is 14 amino acids long. Between the trimmed V and J ends, which lost 0 bases and 7 bases, there was a span of 12 bases. The DNA for the CDR3 is TGTGCCTGGAGTGTAATAGCCCGGGGTGAAAAACTGTTTTTT. As protein: CAWSVIARGEKLFF.